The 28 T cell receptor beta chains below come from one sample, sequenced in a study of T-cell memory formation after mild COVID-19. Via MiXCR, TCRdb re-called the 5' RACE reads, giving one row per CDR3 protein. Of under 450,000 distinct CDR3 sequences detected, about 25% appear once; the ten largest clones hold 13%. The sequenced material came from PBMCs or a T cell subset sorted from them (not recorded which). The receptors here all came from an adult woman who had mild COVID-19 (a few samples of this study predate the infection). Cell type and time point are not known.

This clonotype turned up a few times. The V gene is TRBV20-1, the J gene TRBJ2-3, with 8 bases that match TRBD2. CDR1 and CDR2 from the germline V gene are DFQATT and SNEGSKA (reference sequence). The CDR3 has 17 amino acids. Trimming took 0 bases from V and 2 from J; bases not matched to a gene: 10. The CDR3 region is CSAREQAGDPITDTQYF. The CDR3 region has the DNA TGCAGTGCTAGAGAGCAAGCGGGGGACCCAATCACAGATACGCAGTATTTT.

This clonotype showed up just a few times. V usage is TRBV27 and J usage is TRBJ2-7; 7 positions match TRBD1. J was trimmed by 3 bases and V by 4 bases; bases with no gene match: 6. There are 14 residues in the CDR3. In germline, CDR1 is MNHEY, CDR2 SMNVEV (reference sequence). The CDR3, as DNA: TGTGCCAGCAGTTCCTCGGACAGGATCTACGAGCAGTACTTC. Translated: CASSSSDRIYEQYF.

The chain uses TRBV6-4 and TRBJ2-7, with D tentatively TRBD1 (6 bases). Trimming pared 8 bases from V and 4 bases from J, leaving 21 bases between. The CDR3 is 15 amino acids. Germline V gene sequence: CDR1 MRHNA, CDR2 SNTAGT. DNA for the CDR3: TGTGCCAGCTCCCCCGAGACAGGCGATTGGTACGAGCAGTACTTC. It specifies CASSPETGDWYEQYF.

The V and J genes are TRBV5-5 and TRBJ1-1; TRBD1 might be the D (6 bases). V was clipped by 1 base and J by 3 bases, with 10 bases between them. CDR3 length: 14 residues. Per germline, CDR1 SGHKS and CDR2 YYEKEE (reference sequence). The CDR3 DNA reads TGTGCCAGCAGCTTGTGGGGGCTGGACACTGAAGCTTTCTTT. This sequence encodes CASSLWGLDTEAFF.

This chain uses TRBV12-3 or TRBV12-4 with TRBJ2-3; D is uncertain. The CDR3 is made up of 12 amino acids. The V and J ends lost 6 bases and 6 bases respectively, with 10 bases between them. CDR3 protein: CASRNGVDTQYF. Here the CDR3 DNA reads TGTGCCAGCAGAAACGGCGTGGATACGCAGTATTTT.

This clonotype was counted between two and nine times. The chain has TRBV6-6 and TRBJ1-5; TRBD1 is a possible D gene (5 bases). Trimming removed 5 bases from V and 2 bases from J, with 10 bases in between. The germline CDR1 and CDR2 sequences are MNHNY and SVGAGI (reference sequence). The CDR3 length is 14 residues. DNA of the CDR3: TGTGCCAGCAGTCCCCCGGGGGGCAATCAGCCCCAGCATTTT. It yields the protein CASSPPGGNQPQHF.

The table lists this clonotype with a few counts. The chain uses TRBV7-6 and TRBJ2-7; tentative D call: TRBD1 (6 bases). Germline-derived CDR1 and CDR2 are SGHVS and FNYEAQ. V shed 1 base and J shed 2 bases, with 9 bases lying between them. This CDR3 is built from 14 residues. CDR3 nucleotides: TGTGCCAGCAGCTTAGGGGACACTCCCTACGAGCAGTACTTC. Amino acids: CASSLGDTPYEQYF. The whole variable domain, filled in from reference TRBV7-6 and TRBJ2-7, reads GAGVSQSPRYKVTKRGQDVALRCDPISGHVSLYWYRQALGQGPEFLTYFNYEAQQDKSGLPNDRFSAERPEGSISTLTIQRTEQRDSAMYRCASSLGDTPYEQYFGPGTRLTVT.

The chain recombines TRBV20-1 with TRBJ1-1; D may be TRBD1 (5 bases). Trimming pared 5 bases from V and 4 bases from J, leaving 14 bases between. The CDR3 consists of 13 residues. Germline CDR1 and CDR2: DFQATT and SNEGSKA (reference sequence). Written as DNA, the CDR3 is TGCAGTGCTCCCCCGGCTGGGGGCACTGAAGCTTTCTTT. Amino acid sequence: CSAPPAGGTEAFF.

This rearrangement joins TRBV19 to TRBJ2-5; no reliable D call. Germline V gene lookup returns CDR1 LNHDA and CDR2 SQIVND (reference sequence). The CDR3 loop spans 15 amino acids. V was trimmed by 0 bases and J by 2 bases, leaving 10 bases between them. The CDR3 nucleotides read TGTGCCAGTAGTATAGACCGTGTCAGACAAGAGACCCAGTACTTC. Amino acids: CASSIDRVRQETQYF.

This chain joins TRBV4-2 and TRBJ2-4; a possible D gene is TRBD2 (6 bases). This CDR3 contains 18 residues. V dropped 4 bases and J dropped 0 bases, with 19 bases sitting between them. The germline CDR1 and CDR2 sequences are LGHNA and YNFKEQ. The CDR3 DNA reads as TGTGCCAGCAGCCCCCTGGGGCTAGCGCAGCTAGCCAAAAACATTCAGTACTTC. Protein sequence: CASSPLGLAQLAKNIQYF.

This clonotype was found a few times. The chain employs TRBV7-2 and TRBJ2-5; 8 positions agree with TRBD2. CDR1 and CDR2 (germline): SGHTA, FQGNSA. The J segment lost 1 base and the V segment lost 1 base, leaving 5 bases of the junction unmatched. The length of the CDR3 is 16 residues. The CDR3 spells CASSLGIGGGQETQYF. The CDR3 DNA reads TGTGCCAGCAGCTTAGGTATCGGGGGGGGCCAAGAGACCCAGTACTTC.

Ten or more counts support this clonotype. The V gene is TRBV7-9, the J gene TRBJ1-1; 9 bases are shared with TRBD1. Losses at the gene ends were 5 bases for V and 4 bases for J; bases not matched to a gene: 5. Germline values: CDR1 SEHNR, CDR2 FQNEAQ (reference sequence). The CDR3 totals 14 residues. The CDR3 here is CASSLDRGSTEAFF. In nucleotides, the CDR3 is TGTGCCAGCAGCCTGGACAGGGGAAGCACTGAAGCTTTCTTT. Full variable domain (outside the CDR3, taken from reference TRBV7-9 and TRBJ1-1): DTGVSQNPRHKITKRGQNVTFRCDPISEHNRLYWYRQTLGQGPEFLTYFQNEAQLEKSRLLSDRFSAERPKGSFSTLEIQRTEQGDSAMYLCASSLDRGSTEAFFGQGTRLTVV.

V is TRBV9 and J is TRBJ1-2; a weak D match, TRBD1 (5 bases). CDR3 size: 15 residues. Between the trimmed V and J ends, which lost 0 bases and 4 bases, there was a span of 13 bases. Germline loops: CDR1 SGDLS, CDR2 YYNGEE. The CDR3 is CASSVGLGPLYGYTF. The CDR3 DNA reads TGTGCCAGCAGCGTAGGACTGGGACCTCTCTATGGCTACACCTTC.

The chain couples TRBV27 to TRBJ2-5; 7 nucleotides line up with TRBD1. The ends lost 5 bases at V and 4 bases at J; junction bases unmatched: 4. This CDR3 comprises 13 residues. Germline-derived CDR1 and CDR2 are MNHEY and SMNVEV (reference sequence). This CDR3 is CASSPRGRETQYF. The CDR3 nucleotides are TGTGCCAGCAGTCCCAGGGGGAGAGAGACCCAGTACTTC.

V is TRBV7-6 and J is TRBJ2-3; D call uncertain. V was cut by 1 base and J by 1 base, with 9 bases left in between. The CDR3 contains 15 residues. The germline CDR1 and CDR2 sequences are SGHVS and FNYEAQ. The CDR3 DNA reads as TGTGCCAGCAGCTTAGAGTTTCTCGGCACAGATACGCAGTATTTT. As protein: CASSLEFLGTDTQYF.

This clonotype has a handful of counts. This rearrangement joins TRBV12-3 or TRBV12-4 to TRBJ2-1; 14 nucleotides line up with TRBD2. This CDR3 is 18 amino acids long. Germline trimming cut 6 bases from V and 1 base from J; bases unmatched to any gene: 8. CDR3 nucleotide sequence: TGTGCCAGCAGCTCCGGGACTAGCGGGAGTAGGTCCTACAATGAGCAGTTCTTC. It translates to CASSSGTSGSRSYNEQFF.

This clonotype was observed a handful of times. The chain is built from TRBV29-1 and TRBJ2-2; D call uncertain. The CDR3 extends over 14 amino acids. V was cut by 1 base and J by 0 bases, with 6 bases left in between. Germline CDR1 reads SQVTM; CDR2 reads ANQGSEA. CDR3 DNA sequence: TGCAGCGTTGAAGTTCCATCGAACACCGGGGAGCTGTTTTTT. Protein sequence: CSVEVPSNTGELFF.

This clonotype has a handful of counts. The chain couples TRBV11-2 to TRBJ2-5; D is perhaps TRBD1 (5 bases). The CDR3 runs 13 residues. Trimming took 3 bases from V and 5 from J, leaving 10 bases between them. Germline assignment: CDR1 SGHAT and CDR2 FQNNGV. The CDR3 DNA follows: TGTGCCAGCAGCTTTGGGGCGGCCGAGACCCAGTACTTC. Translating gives CASSFGAAETQYF.

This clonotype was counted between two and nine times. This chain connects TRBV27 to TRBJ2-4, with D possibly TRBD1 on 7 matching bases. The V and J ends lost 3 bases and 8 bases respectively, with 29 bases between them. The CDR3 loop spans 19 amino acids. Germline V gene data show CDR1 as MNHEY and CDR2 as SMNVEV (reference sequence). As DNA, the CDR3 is TGTGCCAGCAGTTTGAGGTTAAACAGGGGAGGATATGGGGTAGACATTCAGTACTTC. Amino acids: CASSLRLNRGGYGVDIQYF.

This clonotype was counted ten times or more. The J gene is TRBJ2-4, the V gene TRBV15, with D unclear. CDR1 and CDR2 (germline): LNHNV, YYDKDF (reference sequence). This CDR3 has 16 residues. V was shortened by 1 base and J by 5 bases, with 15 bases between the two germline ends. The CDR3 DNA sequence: TGTGCCACCAGCAGAGCCCACCTAGGTTCGGAAAACATTCAGTACTTC. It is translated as CATSRAHLGSENIQYF.

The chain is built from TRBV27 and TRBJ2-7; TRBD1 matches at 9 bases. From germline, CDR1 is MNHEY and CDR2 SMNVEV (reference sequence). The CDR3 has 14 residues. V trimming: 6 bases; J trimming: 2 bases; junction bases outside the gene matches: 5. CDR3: CASRLQGAAYEQYF. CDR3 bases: TGTGCCAGCAGGCTACAGGGGGCGGCCTACGAGCAGTACTTC.

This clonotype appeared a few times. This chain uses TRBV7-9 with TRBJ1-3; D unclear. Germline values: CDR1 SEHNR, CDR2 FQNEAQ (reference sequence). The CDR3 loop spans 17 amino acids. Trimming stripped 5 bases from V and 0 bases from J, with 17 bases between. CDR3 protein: CASSPPLASDSGNTIYF. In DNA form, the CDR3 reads TGTGCCAGCAGCCCACCCCTCGCCAGCGACTCTGGAAACACCATATATTTT.

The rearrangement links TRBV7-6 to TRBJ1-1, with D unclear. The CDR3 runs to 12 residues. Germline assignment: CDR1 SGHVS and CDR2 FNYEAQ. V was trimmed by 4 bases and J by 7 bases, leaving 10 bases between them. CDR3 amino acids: CASSSPQSEAFF. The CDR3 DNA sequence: TGTGCCAGCAGCTCCCCCCAAAGTGAAGCTTTCTTT.

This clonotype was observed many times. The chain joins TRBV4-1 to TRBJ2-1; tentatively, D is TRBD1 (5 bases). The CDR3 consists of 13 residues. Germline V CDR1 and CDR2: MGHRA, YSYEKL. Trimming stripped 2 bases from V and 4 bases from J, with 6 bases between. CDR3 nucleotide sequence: TGCGCCAGCAGCCAACCAGGGTACAATGAGCAGTTCTTC. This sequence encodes CASSQPGYNEQFF.

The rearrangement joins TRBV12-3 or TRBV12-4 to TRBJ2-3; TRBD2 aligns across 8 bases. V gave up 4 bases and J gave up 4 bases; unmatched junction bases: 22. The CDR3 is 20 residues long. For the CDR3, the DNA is TGTGCCAGCAGTTCTTGGGGTGGTACGGGAGGGCCTGAAACCCCAGATACGCAGTATTTT. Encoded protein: CASSSWGGTGGPETPDTQYF.

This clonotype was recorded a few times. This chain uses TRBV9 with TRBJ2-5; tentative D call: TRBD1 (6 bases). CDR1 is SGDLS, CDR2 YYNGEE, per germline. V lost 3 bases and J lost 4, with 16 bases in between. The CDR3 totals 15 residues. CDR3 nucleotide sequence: TGTGCCAGCAGCGCTATGGGGGCAGTGCTAGAGACCCAGTACTTC. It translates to CASSAMGAVLETQYF.

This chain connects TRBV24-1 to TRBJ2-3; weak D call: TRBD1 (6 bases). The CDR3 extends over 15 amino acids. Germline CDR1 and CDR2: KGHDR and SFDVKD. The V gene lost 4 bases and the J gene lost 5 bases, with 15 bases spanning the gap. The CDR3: CATSEVGQGLDTQYF. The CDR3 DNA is TGTGCCACCAGTGAGGTGGGCCAGGGGTTAGATACGCAGTATTTT.

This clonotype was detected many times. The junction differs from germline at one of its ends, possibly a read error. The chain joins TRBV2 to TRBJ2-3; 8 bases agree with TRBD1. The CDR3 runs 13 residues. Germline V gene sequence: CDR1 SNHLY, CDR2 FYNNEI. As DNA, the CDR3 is TGTGCCAGCCTTGAGATTCGACAGGGGAGGAGGAATTTT. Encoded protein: CASLEIRQGRRNF. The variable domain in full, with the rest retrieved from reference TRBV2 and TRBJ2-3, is EPEVTQTPSHQVTQMGQEVILRCVPISNHLYFYWYRQILGQKVEFLVSFYNNEISEKSEIFDDQFSVERPDGSNFTLKIRSTKLEDSAMYFCASLEIRQGRRNFGPGTRLTVL.